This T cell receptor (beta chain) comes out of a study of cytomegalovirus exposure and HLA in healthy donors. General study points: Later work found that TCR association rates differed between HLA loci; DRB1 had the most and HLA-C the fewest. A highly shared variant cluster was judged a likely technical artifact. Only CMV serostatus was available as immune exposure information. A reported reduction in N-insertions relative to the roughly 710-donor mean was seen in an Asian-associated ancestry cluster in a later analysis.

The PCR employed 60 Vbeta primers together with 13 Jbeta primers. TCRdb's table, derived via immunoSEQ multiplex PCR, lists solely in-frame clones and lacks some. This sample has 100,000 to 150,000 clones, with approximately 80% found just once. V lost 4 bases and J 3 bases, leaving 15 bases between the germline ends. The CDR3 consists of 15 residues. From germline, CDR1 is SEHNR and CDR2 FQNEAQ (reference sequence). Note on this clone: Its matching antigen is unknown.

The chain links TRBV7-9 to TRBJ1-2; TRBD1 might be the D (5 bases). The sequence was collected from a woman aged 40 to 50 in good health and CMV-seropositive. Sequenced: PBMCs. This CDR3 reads CASSSDSLGDYGYTF. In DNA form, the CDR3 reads TGTGCCAGCAGCTCCGACAGCTTAGGTGACTATGGCTACACCTTC.